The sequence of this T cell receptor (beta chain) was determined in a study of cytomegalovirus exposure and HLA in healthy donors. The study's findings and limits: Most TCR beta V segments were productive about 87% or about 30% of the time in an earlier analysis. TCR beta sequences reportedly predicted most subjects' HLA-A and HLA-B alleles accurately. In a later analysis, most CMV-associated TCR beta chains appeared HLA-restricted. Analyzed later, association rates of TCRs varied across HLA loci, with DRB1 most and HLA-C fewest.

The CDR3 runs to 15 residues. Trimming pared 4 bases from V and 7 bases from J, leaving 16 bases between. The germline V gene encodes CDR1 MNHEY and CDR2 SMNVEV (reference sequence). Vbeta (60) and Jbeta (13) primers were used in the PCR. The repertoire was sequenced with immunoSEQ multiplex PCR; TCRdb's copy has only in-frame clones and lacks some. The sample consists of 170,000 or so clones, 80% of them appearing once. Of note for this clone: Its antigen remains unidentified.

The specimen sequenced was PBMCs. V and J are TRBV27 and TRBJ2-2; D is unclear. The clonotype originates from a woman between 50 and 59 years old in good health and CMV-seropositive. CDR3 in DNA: TGTGCCAGCAGTTCAACCCCCTCCGGTCGCGGGGAGCTGTTTTTT. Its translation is CASSSTPSGRGELFF.